This T cell receptor beta chain was identified during a study of response to subunit inactivated influenza vaccine. MiXCR, run by TCRdb on the RT-PCR reads, gives a single entry per CDR3 protein. The sample contains roughly 620,000 distinct CDR3 sequences, about 11% of which appear only once. The V gene end was trimmed by 6 bases and the J gene end by 0 bases; junction bases not matched to a gene: 6. The CDR3 covers 15 residues. These data were also filed under a second study, of T cells expressing NK-cell markers. That source adds: Synthesis of TCR beta cDNA relied on 5'RACE template switching carrying UMIs.

This chain links TRBV12-3 or TRBV12-4 with TRBJ2-7; 9 bases are shared with TRBD2. Source: PBMCs from blood, taken on the day of vaccination. The sequence derives from a man in his fifties who received an inactivated influenza vaccine. Written as DNA, the CDR3 is TGTGCCAGCAGGGGACTAGCAAGCAGCTCCTACGAGCAGTACTTC. The encoded protein is CASRGLASSSYEQYF.